The entry that follows covers one TCR beta chain sequence. The sample belongs to a study of blood T cell repertoires in COVID-19. Study-level information: Acute-phase and convalescent COVID-19 samples originated in the United States, Italy and Spain. T cells, B-cell-depleted T cells, or PBMCs supplied cDNA or gDNA.

CDR1 is SQVTM, CDR2 ANQGSEA, per germline. This CDR3 has 14 amino acids. V lost 8 bases to trimming and J lost 4 bases, with 18 bases between them. Authors' analysis steps: For nucleated cells, counts were estimated from reference gene primer amplification. The table came from immunoSEQ multiplex PCR; TCRdb's copy has only in-frame clones and leaves some out. The D gene and trimming were derived from the DNA, and the V and J assignments and clone size from that table. The table records about 180,000 clones, roughly nine tenths of them present only once. The source is a man in his 70s with active or convalescent COVID-19. The sample taken for sequencing was peripheral blood. V is TRBV29-1 and J is TRBJ2-1; tentatively, D is TRBD1 (5 bases). The CDR3 nucleotides read TGCAGCCTCCTTCGGCAGGGCCTATACAATGAGCAGTTCTTC. Its translation: CSLLRQGLYNEQFF.